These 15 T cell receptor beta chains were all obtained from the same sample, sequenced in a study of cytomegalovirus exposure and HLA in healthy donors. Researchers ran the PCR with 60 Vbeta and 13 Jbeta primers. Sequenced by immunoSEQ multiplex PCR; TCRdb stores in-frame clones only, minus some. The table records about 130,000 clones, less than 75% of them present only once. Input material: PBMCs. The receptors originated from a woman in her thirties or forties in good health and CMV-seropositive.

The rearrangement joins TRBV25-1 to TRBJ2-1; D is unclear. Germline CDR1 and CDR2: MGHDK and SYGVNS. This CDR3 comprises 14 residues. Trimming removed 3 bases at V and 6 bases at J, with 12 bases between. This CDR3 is CASSDTQPGNEQFF. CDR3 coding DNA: TGTGCCAGCAGTGATACACAGCCTGGCAATGAGCAGTTCTTC. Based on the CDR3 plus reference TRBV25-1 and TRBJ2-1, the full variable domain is EADIYQTPRYLVIGTGKKITLECSQTMGHDKMYWYQQDPGMELHLIHYSYGVNSTEKGDLSSESTVSRIRTEHFPLTLESARPSHTSQYLCASSDTQPGNEQFFGPGTRLTVL.

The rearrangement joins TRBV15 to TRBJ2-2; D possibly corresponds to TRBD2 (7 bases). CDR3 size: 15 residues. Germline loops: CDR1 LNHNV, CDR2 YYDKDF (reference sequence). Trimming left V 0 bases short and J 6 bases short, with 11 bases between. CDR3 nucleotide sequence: TGTGCCACCAGCAGAGAGGGGGCGGGGGCCGGGGAGCTGTTTTTT. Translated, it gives CATSREGAGAGELFF. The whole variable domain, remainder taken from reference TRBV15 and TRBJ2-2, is DAMVIQNPRYQVTQFGKPVTLSCSQTLNHNVMYWYQQKSSQAPKLLFHYYDKDFNNEADTPDNFQSRRPNTSFCFLDIRSPGLGDTAMYLCATSREGAGAGELFFGEGSRLTVL.

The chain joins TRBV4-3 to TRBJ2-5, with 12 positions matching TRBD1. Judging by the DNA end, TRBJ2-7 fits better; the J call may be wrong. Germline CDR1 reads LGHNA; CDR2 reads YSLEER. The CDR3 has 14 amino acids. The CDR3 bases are TGCGCCAGCAGCCACGGGACAGGGGGCGACGAGCAGTACTTC. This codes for CASSHGTGGDEQYF.

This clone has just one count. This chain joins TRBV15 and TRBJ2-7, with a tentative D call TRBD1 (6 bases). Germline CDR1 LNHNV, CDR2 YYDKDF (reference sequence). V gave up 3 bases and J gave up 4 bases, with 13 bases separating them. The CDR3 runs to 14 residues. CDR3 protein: CATSSAGEIYEQYF. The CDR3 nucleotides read TGTGCCACCAGCAGTGCAGGGGAGATTTACGAGCAGTACTTC.

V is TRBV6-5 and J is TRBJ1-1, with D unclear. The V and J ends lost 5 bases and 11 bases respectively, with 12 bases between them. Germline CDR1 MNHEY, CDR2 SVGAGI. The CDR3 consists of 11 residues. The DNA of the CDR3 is TGTGCCAGCAGTCATGAGGGATGGGCTTTCTTT. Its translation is CASSHEGWAFF.

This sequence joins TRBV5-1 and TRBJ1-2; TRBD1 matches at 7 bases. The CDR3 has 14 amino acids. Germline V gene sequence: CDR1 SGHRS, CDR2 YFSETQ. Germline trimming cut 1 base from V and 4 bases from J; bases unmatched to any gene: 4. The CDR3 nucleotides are TGCGCCAGCAGCTTGACAGGGGCGGGCTATGGCTACACCTTC. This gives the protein CASSLTGAGYGYTF.

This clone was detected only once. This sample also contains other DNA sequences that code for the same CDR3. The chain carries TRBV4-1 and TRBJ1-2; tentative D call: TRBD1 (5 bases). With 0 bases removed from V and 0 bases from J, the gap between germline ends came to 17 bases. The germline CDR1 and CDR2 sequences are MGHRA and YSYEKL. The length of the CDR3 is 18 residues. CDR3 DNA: TGCGCCAGCAGCCAAGATGGGGGACTATCTCTAGCTAACTATGGCTACACCTTC. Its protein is CASSQDGGLSLANYGYTF.

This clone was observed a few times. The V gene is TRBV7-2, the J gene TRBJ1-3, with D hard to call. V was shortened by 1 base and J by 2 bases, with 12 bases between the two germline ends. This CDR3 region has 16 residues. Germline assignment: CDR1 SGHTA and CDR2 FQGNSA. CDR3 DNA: TGTGCCAGCAGCTTAGGGGCCGTGGAAGCTGGAAACACCATATATTTT. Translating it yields CASSLGAVEAGNTIYF. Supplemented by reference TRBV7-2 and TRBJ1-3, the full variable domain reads GAGVSQSPSNKVTEKGKDVELRCDPISGHTALYWYRQSLGQGLEFLIYFQGNSAPDKSGLPSDRFSAERTGGSVSTLTIQRTQQEDSAVYLCASSLGAVEAGNTIYFGEGSWLTVV.

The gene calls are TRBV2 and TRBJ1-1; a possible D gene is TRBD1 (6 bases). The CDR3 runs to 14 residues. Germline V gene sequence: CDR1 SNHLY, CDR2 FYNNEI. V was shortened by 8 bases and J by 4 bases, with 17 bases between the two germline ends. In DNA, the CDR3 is TGTGCCAGCTCTTACAGGGCGGCGACCACTGAAGCTTTCTTT. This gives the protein CASSYRAATTEAFF. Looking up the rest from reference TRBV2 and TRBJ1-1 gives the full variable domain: EPEVTQTPSHQVTQMGQEVILRCVPISNHLYFYWYRQILGQKVEFLVSFYNNEISEKSEIFDDQFSVERPDGSNFTLKIRSTKLEDSAMYFCASSYRAATTEAFFGQGTRLTVV.

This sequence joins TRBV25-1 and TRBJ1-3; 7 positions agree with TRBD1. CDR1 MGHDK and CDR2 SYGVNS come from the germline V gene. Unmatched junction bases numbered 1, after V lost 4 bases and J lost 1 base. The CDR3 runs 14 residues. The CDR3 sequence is CASSGTGSGNTIYF. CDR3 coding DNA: TGTGCCAGCAGTGGGACAGGATCTGGAAACACCATATATTTT.

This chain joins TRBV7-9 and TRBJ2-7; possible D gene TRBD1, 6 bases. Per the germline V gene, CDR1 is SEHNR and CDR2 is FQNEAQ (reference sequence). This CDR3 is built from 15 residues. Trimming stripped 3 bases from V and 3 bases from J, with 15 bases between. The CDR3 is CASSLTGTYSYEQYF. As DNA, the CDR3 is TGTGCCAGCAGCTTGACAGGCACTTATAGCTACGAGCAGTACTTC.

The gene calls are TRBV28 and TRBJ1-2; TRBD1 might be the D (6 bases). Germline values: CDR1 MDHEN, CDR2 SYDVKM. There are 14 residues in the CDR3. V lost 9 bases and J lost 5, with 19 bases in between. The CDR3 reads CASIPLGGFYGYTF. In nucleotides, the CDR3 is TGTGCCAGTATTCCTCTAGGGGGATTTTATGGCTACACCTTC.

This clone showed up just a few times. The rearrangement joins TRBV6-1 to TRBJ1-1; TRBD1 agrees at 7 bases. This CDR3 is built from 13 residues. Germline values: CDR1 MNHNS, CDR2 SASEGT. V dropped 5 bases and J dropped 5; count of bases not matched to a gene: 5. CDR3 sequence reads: CASSRQGNTEAFF. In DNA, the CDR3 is TGTGCCAGCAGTCGACAGGGAAATACTGAAGCTTTCTTT.

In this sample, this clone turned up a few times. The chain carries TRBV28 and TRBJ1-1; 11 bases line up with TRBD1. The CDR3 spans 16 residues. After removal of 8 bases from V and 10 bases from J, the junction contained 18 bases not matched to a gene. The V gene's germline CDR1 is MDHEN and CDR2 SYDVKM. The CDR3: CASGGGQGAALGGAFF. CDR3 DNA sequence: TGTGCCAGCGGAGGTGGACAGGGGGCCGCCCTTGGCGGAGCTTTCTTT.

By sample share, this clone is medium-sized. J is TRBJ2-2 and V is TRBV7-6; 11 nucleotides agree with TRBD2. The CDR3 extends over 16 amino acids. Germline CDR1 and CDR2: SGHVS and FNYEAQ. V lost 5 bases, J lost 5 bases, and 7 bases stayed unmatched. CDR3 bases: TGTGCCAGCAGCGCGCAGACTAGCGGGGTTACCGGGGAGCTGTTTTTT. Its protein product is CASSAQTSGVTGELFF.